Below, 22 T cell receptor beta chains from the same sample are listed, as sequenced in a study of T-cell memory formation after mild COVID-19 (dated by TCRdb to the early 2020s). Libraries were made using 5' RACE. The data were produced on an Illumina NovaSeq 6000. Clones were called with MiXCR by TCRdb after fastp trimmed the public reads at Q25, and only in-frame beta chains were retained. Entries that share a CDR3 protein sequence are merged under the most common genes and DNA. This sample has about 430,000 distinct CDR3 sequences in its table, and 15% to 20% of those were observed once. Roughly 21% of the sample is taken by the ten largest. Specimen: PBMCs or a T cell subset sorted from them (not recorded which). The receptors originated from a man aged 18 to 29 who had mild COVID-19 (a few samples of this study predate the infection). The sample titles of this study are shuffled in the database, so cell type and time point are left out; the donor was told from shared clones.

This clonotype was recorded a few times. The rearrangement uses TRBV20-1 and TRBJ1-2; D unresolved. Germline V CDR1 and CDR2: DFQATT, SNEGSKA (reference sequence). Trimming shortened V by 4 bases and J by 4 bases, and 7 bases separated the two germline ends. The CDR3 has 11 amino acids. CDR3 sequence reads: CSATTRYGYTF. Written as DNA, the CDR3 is TGCAGTGCTACGACGCGCTATGGCTACACCTTC.

The CDR3 DNA is TGCGCCAGCAGCTTGGCCACGCAGGGGCCCCTCACGGATACGCAGTATTTT. Its protein product is CASSLATQGPLTDTQYF. The genes are TRBV5-1 and TRBJ2-3; D is possibly TRBD1 (6 bases). Trimming stripped 0 bases from V and 6 bases from J, with 20 bases between. CDR3 length equals 17 residues. The germline V gene has CDR1 SGHRS and CDR2 YFSETQ.

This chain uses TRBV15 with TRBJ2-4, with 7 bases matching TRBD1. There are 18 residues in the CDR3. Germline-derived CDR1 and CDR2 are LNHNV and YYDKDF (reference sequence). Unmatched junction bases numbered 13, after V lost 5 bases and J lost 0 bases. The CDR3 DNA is TGTGCCACCAGCTCTAAACCGGGACAGCTTCTAGCCAAAAACATTCAGTACTTC. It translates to CATSSKPGQLLAKNIQYF.

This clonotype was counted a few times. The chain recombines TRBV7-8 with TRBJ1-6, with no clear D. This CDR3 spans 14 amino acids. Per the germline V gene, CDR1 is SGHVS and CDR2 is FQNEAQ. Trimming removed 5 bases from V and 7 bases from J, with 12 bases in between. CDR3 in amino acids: CASSPRTGNSPLHF. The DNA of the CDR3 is TGTGCCAGCAGCCCGCGGACGGGAAATTCACCCCTCCACTTT.

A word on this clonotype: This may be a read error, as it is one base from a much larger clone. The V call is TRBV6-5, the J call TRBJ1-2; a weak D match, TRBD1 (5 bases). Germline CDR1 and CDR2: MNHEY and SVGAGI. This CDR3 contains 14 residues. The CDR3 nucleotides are TGTGCCAGAAGTTACTCGGGGGACCCCTATGGCTACACCTTC. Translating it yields CARSYSGDPYGYTF.

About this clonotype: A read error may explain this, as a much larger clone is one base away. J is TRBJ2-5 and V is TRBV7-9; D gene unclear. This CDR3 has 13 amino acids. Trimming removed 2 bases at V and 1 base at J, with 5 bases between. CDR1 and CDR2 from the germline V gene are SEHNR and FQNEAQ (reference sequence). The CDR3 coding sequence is TGTGCCAGCAGCTTATTGGCCCAAGAGACCCAGTACTTC. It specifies CASSLLAQETQYF. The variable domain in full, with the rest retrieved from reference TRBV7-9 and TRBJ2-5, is DTGVSQNPRHKITKRGQNVTFRCDPISEHNRLYWYRQTLGQGPEFLTYFQNEAQLEKSRLLSDRFSAERPKGSFSTLEIQRTEQGDSAMYLCASSLLAQETQYFGPGTRLLVL.

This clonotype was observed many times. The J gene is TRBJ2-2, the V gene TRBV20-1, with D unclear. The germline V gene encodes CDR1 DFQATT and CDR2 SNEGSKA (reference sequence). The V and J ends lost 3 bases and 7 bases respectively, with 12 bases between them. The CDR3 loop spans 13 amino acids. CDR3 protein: CSASNYVDGELFF. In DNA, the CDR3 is TGCAGTGCTAGTAACTATGTCGACGGGGAGCTGTTTTTT.

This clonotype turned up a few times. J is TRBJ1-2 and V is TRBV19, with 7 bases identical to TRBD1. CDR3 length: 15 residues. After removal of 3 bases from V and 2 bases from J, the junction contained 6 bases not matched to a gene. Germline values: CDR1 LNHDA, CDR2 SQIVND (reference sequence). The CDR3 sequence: CASSISGTVNYGYTF. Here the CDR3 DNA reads TGTGCCAGTAGTATCTCCGGGACAGTGAACTATGGCTACACCTTC.

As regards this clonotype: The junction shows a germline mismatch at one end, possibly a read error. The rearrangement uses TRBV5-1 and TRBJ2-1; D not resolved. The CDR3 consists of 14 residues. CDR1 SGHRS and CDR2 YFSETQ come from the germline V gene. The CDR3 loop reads CDSSEPVDRSEQFF. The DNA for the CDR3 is TGCGACAGCAGCGAACCAGTAGATCGTTCTGAGCAGTTCTTC.

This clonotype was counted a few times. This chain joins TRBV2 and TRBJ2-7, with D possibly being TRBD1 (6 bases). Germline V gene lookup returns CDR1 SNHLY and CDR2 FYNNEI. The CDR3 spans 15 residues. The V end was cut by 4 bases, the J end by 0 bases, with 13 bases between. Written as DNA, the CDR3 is TGTGCCAGCAGTGTTCGAGGGGGTAGCTCCTACGAGCAGTACTTC. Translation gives CASSVRGGSSYEQYF.

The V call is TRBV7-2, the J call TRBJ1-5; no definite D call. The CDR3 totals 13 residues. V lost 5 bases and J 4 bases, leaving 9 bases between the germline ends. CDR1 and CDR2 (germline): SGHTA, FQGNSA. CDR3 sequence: CASSKKVNQPQHF. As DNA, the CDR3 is TGTGCCAGCAGCAAGAAAGTTAATCAGCCCCAGCATTTT.

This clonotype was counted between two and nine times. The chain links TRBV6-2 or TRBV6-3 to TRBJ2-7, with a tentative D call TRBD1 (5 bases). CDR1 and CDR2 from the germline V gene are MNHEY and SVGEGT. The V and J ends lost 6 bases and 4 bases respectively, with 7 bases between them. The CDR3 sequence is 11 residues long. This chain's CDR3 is CASRQEYEQYF. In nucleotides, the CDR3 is TGTGCCAGCAGACAGGAATACGAGCAGTACTTC.

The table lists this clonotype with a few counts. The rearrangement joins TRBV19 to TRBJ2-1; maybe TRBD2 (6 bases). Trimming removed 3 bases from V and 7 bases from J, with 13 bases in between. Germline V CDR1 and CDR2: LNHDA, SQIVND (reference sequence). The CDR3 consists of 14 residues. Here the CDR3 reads CASSIGRAGNEQFF. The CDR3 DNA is TGTGCCAGTAGTATCGGCAGGGCGGGAAATGAGCAGTTCTTC.

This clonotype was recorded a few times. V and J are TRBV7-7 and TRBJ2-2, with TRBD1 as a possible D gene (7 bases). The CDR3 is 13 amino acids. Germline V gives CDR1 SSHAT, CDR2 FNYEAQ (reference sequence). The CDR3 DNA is TGTGCTGGCCAGGGGGGGAACACCGGGGAGCTGTTTTTT. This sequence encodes CAGQGGNTGELFF.

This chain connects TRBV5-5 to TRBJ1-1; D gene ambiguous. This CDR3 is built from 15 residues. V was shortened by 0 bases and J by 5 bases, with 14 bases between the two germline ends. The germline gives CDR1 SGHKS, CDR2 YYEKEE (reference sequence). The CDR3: CASSLVQGGWTEAFF. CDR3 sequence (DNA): TGTGCCAGCAGCTTGGTACAAGGAGGGTGGACTGAAGCTTTCTTT.

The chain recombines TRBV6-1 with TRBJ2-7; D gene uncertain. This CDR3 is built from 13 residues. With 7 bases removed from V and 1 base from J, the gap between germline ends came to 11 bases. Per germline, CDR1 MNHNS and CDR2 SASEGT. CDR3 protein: CASNLVPSYEQYF. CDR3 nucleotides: TGTGCCAGCAACCTAGTGCCATCCTACGAGCAGTACTTC.

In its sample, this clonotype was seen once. This CDR3 reads CASKWDLGNTEAFF. The CDR3 bases are TGTGCCAGCAAATGGGACCTGGGGAACACTGAAGCTTTCTTT. The V and J genes are TRBV28 and TRBJ1-1, with D perhaps matching TRBD1 (5 bases). This CDR3 contains 14 residues. Germline V gene data show CDR1 as MDHEN and CDR2 as SYDVKM. V was cut by 7 bases and J by 1 base, with 13 bases left in between.

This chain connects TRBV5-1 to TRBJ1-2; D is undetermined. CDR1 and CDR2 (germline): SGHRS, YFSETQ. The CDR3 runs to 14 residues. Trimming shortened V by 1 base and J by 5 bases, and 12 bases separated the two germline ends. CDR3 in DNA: TGCGCCAGCAGCTTGAGTGGGTCTGGGTATGGCTACACCTTC. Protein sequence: CASSLSGSGYGYTF.

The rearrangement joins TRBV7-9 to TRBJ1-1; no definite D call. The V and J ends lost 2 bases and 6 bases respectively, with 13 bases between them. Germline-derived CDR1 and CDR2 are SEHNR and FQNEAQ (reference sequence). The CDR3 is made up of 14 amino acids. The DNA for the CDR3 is TGTGCCAGCAGCTTACTTGGAGAGGTGGCTGAAGCTTTCTTT. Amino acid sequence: CASSLLGEVAEAFF. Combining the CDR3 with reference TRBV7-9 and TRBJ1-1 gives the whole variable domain DTGVSQNPRHKITKRGQNVTFRCDPISEHNRLYWYRQTLGQGPEFLTYFQNEAQLEKSRLLSDRFSAERPKGSFSTLEIQRTEQGDSAMYLCASSLLGEVAEAFFGQGTRLTVV.

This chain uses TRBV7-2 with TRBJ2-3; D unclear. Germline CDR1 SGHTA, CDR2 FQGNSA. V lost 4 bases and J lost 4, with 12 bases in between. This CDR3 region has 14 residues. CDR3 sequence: CASSSPAAADTQYF. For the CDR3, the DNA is TGTGCCAGCAGCTCCCCCGCGGCGGCAGATACGCAGTATTTT.

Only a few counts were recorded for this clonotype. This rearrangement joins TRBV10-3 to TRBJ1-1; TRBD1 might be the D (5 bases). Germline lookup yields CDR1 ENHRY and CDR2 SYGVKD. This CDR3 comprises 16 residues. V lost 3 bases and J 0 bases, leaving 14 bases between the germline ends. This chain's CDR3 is CAISDESRGVNTEAFF. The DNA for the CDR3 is TGTGCCATCAGTGACGAGTCCCGGGGCGTGAACACTGAAGCTTTCTTT.

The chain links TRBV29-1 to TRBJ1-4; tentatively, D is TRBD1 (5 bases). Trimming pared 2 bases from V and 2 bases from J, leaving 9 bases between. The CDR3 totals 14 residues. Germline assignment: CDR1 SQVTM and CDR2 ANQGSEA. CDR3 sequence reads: CSVEWAGTNEKLFF. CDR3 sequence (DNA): TGCAGCGTTGAATGGGCAGGGACTAATGAAAAACTGTTTTTT.